This section outlines one T cell receptor (beta chain) sequence together with its context. The data originate from a study of blood T cell repertoires in COVID-19. Study context: There were acute and convalescent COVID-19 samples, and they came from the United States, Italy and Spain. T cells, B-cell-depleted T cells, or PBMCs supplied cDNA or gDNA.

Patients from Seattle were sampled longitudinally, starting during active infection. Original methodology: From reference gene primer amplification, estimates of nucleated cell counts were derived. TCRdb keeps only in-frame clones here, not all; method: immunoSEQ multiplex PCR. V and J calls and clone size are given by that table; D and trimming were obtained from the DNA. The table has 150,000 to 200,000 clones, over 80% seen once. The germline gives CDR1 LNHDA, CDR2 SQIVND (reference sequence). V lost 7 bases and J lost 0, with 22 bases in between. The CDR3 extends over 18 amino acids. V is TRBV19 and J is TRBJ1-5, with a possible D match to TRBD1 (5 bases). The sequence was collected from a man in his fifties or sixties with COVID-19, enrolled during active disease. The sample taken for sequencing was peripheral blood. CDR3 residues: CASTTPLGRGASNQPQHF. The CDR3, as DNA: TGTGCCAGTACCACCCCCCTGGGGAGGGGCGCTAGCAATCAGCCCCAGCATTTT.